This TCR beta chain comes out of a study of beta chain features in type 1 diabetes. Study-level findings and limits: People with Type 1 diabetes carried modestly yet significantly shorter TCRB CDR3s in all four CD4+ subsets. Any HLA type influence on TCRB rearrangement was left unresolved here. Patients with type 1 diabetes showed fewer VDJ junction insertions and more deletions. With patients and controls alike, PCR might favor shorter templates to an equal degree.

The CDR3 extends over 16 amino acids. V shed 1 base and J shed 7 bases, with 19 bases lying between them. Germline V gives CDR1 ENHRY, CDR2 SYGVKD. cDNA synthesis used the whole RNA isolate, giving expressed TCRB sequences. The data were produced by immunoSEQ multiplex PCR, yet TCRdb's version contains in-frame clones alone and is incomplete. The table records over 300,000 clones, around 9.3% of them present only once. As regards this clone: Its antigen is not identified.

The sequence was obtained from a man aged 30-40 years with type 1 diabetes. This chain connects TRBV10-3 to TRBJ1-2; D is possibly TRBD1 (5 bases). Specimen: central memory CD4+ T cells from blood. This chain's CDR3 is CAISEFTGKRDSGYTF. The CDR3 nucleotides are TGTGCCATCAGTGAGTTCACGGGGAAAAGGGACTCTGGCTACACCTTC.